These T cell receptor beta chains were read from a single sample in a study of blood T cell repertoires in COVID-19. Libraries were prepared by immunoSEQ multiplex PCR; TCRdb keeps only in-frame clonotypes and omits some of them. The profile covers under 60,000 clones, with roughly 90% appearing a single time and 3.9% taken by the ten largest. The sample was peripheral blood. The origin of the receptors is a man aged 50 to 60 with acute or convalescent COVID-19. CDR3s leave out the opening cysteine and the closing phenylalanine or tryptophan. The size entry is marked missing in some rows and otherwise reads once, few, many or a size class.

abundance	v_gene	j_gene	CDR3aa
.	TRBV19	TRBJ2-1	ASSPYGASGTYNEQF
.	TRBV6-5	TRBJ2-7	ASRATLAGLYEQY
.	TRBV4-1	TRBJ2-4	ASSHLQGGQAKNIQY
.	TRBV19	TRBJ2-1	ASSIQVYNEQF
.	TRBV7-2	TRBJ2-3	ASSLVGGPDTQY
.	TRBV7-8	TRBJ2-7	ASSLASKRDMRVFAYEQY
few	TRBV6-5	TRBJ2-7	ASRRELSYEQY
.	TRBV19	TRBJ1-3	ASSAGRNTIY
few	TRBV5-1	TRBJ2-1	ASTSVREANEQF
.	TRBV14	TRBJ2-1	ASSQEALAGDNEQF
.	TRBV5-1	TRBJ2-6	ASNRGEAFSGANVLT
.	TRBV5-4	TRBJ1-6	ASSLDGGALH
.	TRBV29-1	TRBJ2-3	SVVTSGSRIDTQY
.	TRBV25-1	TRBJ1-2	ASRGTAYGYT
.	TRBV7-9	TRBJ2-5	ASSSLRTGGQETQY
once	TRBV5-8	TRBJ1-1	ASSFGRGGREGTEAF
.	TRBV19	TRBJ2-2	ASSMRTGGSTGELF
.	TRBV7-9	TRBJ2-1	ASSVNAGWGEQF
.	TRBV7-9	TRBJ1-2	ASSSRNYGYT
.	TRBV5-1	TRBJ1-6	ASSLAGTGYSPLH
.	TRBV19	TRBJ2-5	ASSIGRGQVDKWAQY
.	TRBV7-9	TRBJ1-5	ASSPPFQPQH
.	TRBV7-2	TRBJ1-2	ASSPQGGDYGYT
.	TRBV6-6	TRBJ2-5	ASSFRTSGRKETQY
.	TRBV5-1	TRBJ2-1	ASSFLAGGPGEQF
.	TRBV6-6	TRBJ1-6	ASSPNPGGSSYNSPLH
.	TRBV3-1/TRBV3-2	TRBJ2-7	ASSHQGLAGVISYEQY
medium-sized	TRBV10-2	TRBJ2-1	ASSEGGYEQF
.	TRBV19	TRBJ2-5	DRLAGVQETQY
.	TRBV27	TRBJ1-1	ASSYRGSEAF
.	TRBV12-5	TRBJ2-3	ASEGVGLAGLPSSTDTQY
.	TRBV19	TRBJ1-1	ASRQGQGSAEAF
.	TRBV3-1/TRBV3-2	TRBJ2-5	ASSQGNRGTQY
.	TRBV12-5	TRBJ1-1	ASGSGVNGAEAF
.	TRBV7-9	TRBJ1-5	ASSRIGGSGQPQH
once	TRBV27	TRBJ2-7	ASSPRTSEQY
.	TRBV5-1	TRBJ1-2	ASSLGTGAYGYT
.	TRBV5-5	TRBJ1-2	ASSLEQVSYT
.	TRBV27	TRBJ2-7	ASSSRDRGPYEQY
.	TRBV5-1	TRBJ1-1	ASSLYSISGGMRPAF
.	TRBV24-1	TRBJ1-1	ATSDFGRNTEAF
.	TRBV18	TRBJ2-1	ASSPLKLAGGPNDEQF
.	TRBV11-3	TRBJ2-3	ASSFPGLAGGPSTDTQY
once	TRBV3-1/TRBV3-2	TRBJ2-1	ASSQDSGEGFNEQF
.	TRBV15	TRBJ1-1	ATSRERNTEAF
.	TRBV30	TRBJ1-1	AWRGIGRGMNTEAF
.	TRBV29-1	TRBJ1-2	SVGPVRGGGGYGYT
.	TRBV12-3/TRBV12-4	TRBJ2-1	ASSYRRNEQF
.	TRBV19	TRBJ1-5	ASSVPRDNQPQH
.	TRBV6-2/TRBV6-3	TRBJ2-2	ASSYSGLAGGELF
.	TRBV5-4	TRBJ2-2	ASSAIAGKGTGELF
once	TRBV7-2	TRBJ2-4	ASSHFGGTLAKNIQY
.	TRBV18	TRBJ2-2	ASSPTGSDTGELF
.	TRBV21-1	TRBJ1-4	ASSKDRVGGSHSTTNEKLF
.	TRBV5-4	TRBJ2-5	ASSLGPAGVETQY
.	TRBV6-6	TRBJ2-3	ASRRQASLDTDTQY
.	TRBV20-1	TRBJ2-1	SASDSGRAYNEQF